The entry that follows covers one TCR beta chain sequence. Its antigen is undetermined. The data stem from a study of vaccination effects on CD4 cells after COVID-19. Study information: After the second dose, samples were taken at median day 72. Study results and caveats: Clones that were induced by infection or by vaccine showed marked contraction late after vaccination.

Culture lasted about ten days before CD4+ T cell isolation. SARS-CoV-2 infected the person between March and December 2020, as confirmed by PCR. The cohort was immunized with two doses of either the BNT162b2 or mRNA-1273 vaccine. A half-volume exchange with IL-2 medium occurred on days 3 and 7. Libraries were prepared by immunoSEQ multiplex PCR; TCRdb keeps only in-frame clonotypes and omits some of them. The sample yields 40,000 to 55,000 clones, over 65% seen once. The TCR comes from a human donor who had a prior SARS-CoV-2 infection. Sequenced here: CD4+ T cells from PBMCs cultured without peptide, sampled after COVID-19 vaccination.

DNA of the CDR3: TGTGCCAGTAGTATTAGGCAGGGATATATGGGCTACACCTTC. This translates into CASSIRQGYMGYTF. The chain joins TRBV19 to TRBJ1-2; perhaps TRBD1 as D (5 bases). The CDR3 extends over 14 amino acids. V lost 3 bases to trimming and J lost 8 bases, with 16 bases between them. The germline CDR1 and CDR2 sequences are LNHDA and SQIVND (reference sequence).